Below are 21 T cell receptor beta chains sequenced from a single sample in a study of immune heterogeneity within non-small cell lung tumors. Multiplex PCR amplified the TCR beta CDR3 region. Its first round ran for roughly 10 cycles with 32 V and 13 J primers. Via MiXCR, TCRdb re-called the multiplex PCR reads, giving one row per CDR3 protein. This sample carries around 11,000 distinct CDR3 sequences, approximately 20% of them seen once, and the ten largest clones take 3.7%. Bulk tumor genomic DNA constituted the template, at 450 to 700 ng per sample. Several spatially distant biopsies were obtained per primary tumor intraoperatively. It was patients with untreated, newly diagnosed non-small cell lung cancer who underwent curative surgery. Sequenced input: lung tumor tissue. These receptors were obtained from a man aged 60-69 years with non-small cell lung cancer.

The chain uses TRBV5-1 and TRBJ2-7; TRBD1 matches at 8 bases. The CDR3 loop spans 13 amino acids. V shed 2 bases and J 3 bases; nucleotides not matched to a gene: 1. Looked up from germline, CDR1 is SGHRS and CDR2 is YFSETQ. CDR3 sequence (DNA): TGCGCCAGCAGCTTTGACAGGGGCTACGAGCAGTACTTC. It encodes CASSFDRGYEQYF.

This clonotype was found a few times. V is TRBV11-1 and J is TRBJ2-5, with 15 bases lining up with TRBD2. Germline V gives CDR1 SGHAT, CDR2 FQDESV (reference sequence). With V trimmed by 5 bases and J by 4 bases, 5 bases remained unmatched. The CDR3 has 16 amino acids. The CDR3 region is CASSKEGLAGGETQYF. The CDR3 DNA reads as TGTGCCAGCAGCAAAGAGGGACTAGCGGGAGGAGAGACCCAGTACTTC.

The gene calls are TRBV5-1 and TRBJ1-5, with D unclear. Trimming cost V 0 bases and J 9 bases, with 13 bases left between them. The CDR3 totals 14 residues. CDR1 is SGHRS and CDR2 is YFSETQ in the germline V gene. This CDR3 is CASSLEGGGRPQHF. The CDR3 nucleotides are TGCGCCAGCAGCTTGGAGGGAGGAGGTCGGCCCCAGCATTTT.

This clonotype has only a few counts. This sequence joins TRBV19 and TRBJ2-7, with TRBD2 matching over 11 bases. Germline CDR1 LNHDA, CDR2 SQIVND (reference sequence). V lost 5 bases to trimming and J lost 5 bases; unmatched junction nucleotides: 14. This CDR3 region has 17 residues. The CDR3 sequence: CASSQWSSGRKKNEQYF. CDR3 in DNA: TGTGCCAGTAGTCAGTGGTCTAGCGGGAGGAAAAAAAACGAGCAGTACTTC.

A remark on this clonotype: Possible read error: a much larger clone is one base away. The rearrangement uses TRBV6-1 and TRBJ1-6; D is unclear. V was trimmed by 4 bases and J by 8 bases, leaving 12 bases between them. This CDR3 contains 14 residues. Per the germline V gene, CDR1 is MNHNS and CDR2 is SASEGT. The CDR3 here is CASSVLDRDSPLHF. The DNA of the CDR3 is TGTGCCAGCAGTGTCCTGGACCGGGATTCACCCCTCCACTTT.

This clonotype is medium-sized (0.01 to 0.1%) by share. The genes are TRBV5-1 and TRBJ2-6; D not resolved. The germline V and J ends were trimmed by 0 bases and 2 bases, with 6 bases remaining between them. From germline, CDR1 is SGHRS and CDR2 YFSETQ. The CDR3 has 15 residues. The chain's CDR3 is CASSLGHTGANVLTF. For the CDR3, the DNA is TGCGCCAGCAGCTTGGGTCACACTGGGGCCAACGTCCTGACTTTC.

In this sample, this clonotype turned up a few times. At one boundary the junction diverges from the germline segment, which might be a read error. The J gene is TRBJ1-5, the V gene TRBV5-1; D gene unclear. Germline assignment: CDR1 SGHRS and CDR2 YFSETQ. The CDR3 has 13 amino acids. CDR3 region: CASRLDSNQPQHF. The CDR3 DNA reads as TGCGCCAGCAGGTTGGACAGCAATCAGCCCCAGCATTTT.

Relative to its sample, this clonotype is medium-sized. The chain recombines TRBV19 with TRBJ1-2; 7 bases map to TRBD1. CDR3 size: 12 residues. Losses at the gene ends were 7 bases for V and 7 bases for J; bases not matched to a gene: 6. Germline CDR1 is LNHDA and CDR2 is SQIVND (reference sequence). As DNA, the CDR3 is TGTGCCAGTACCATGACAGGGACTGGCTACACCTTC. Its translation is CASTMTGTGYTF.

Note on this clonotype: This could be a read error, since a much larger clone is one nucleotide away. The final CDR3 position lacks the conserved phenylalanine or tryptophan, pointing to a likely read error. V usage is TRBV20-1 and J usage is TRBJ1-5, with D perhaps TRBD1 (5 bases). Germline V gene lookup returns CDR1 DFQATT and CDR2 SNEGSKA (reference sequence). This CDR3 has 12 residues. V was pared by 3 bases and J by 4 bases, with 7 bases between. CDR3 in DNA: TGCAGTGCTAGCGGGGGAAATCAGCCCCAGCATCTT. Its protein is CSASGGNQPQHL.

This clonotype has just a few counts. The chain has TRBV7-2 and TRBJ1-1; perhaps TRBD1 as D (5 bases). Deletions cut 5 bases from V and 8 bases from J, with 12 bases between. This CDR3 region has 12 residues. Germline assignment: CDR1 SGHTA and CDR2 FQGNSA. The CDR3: CASSPGGREAFF. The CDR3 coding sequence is TGTGCCAGCAGCCCCGGGGGACGCGAAGCTTTCTTT.

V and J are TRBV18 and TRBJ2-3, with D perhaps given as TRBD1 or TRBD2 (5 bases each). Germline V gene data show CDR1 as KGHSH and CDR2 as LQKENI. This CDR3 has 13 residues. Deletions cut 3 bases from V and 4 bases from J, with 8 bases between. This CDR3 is CASSPGDADTQYF. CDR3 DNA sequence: TGTGCCAGCTCACCCGGGGACGCAGATACGCAGTATTTT.

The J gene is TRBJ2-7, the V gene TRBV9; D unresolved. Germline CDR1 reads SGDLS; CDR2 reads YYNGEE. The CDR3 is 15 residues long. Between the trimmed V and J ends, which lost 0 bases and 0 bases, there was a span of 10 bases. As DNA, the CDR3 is TGTGCCAGCAGCGTAGGGGCAGGTAACTCCTACGAGCAGTACTTC. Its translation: CASSVGAGNSYEQYF. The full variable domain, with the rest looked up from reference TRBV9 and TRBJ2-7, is DSGVTQTPKHLITATGQRVTLRCSPRSGDLSVYWYQQSLDQGLQFLIQYYNGEERAKGNILERFSAQQFPDLHSELNLSSLELGDSALYFCASSVGAGNSYEQYFGPGTRLTVT.

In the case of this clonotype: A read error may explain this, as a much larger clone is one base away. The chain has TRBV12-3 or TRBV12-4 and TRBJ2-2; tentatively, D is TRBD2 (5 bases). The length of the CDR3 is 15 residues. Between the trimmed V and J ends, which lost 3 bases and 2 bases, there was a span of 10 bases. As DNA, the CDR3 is TGTGCCAGCAGTTTCGGGGTAACTAACACCGGGGAGCTGTTTTTT. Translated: CASSFGVTNTGELFF.

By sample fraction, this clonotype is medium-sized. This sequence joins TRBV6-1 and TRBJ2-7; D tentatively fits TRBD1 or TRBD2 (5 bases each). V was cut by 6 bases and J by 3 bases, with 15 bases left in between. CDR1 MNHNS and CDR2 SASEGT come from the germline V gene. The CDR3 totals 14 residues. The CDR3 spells CASSRVKRSYEQYF. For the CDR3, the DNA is TGTGCCAGCAGCAGGGTCAAGCGGAGCTACGAGCAGTACTTC.

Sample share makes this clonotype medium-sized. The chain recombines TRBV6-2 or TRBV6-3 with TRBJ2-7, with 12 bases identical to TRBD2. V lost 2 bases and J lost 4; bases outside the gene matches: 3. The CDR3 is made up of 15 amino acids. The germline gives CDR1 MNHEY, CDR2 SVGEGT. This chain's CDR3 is CASSYLAGGYYEQYF. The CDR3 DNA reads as TGTGCCAGCAGTTACCTAGCGGGAGGGTATTACGAGCAGTACTTC.

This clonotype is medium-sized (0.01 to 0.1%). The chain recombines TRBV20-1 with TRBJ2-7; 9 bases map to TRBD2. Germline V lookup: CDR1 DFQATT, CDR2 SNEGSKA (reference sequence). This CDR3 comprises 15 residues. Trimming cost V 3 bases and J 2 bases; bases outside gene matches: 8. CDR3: CSARGPSGEAYEQYF. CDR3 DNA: TGCAGTGCTAGGGGACCTAGCGGGGAAGCCTACGAGCAGTACTTC.

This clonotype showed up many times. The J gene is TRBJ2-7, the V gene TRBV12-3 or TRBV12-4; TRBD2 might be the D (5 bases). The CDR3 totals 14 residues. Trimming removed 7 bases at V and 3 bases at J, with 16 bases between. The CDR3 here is CASKPGAAVYEQYF. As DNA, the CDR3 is TGTGCCAGCAAACCCGGAGCGGCAGTCTACGAGCAGTACTTC.

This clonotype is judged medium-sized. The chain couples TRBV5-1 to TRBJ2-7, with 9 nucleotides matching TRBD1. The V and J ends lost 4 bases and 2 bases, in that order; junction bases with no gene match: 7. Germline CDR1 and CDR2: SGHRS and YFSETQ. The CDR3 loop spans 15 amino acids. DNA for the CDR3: TGCGCCAGCAGCGGAGGGACAGGGTGGGCCTACGAGCAGTACTTC. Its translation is CASSGGTGWAYEQYF.

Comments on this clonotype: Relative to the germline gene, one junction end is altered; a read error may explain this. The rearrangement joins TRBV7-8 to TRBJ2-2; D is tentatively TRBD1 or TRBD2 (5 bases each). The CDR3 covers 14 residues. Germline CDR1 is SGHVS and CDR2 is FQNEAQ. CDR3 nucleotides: TGTGCCAGCAGCTTTGGAGATTACACCGGGGCGCTGTTTTTT. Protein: CASSFGDYTGALFF.

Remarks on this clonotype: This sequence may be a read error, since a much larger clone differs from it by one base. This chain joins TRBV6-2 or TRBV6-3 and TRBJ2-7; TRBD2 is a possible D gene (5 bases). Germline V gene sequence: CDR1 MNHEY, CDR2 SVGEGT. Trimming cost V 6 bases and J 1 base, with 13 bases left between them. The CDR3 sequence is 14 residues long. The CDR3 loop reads CASRSVGRSYEQYF. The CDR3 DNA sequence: TGTGCCAGCAGGTCCGTTGGGAGATCCTACGAGCAGTACTTC.

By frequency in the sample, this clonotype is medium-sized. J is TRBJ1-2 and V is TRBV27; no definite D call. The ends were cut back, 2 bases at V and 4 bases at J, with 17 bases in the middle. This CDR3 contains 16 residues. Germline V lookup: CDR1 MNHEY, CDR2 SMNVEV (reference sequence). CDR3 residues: CASSLGYRSGGYGYTF. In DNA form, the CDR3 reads TGTGCCAGCAGTTTAGGCTACAGATCTGGAGGCTATGGCTACACCTTC.